Below are 7 T cell receptor beta chains sequenced from a single sample in a study of T cells in Graves' hyperthyroidism and ophthalmopathy. RNA transcripts provided the source from which TCR beta CDR3 regions were amplified. The HTBI primer set served for first-round RT-PCR of the TCR CDR3. MiXCR, run by TCRdb on the multiplex PCR reads, gives a single entry per CDR3 protein. The data contain about 25,000 distinct CDR3 sequences, about 53% of them singletons. The specimen sequenced was blood. Every receptor here comes from a woman aged 40 to 50 with Graves' hyperthyroidism that later progressed to Graves' ophthalmopathy.

By proportion, this clonotype is large. This chain connects TRBV9 to TRBJ2-6, with 7 bases that match TRBD1. Germline values: CDR1 SGDLS, CDR2 YYNGEE. Unmatched junction bases numbered 6, after V lost 3 bases and J lost 0 bases. The CDR3 consists of 17 residues. For the CDR3, the DNA is TGTGCCAGCAGCGCCCGGGACAGTCACTCTGGGGCCAACGTCCTGACTTTC. This encodes CASSARDSHSGANVLTF.

This clonotype was recorded many times. V and J are TRBV7-9 and TRBJ2-5; TRBD1 matches at 7 bases. Germline CDR1 and CDR2: SEHNR and FQNEAQ (reference sequence). V was clipped by 1 base and J by 4 bases; unmatched bases: 6. CDR3 length: 15 residues. CDR3 region: CASSLVVGGGETQYF. Written as DNA, the CDR3 is TGTGCCAGCAGCTTAGTTGTAGGGGGCGGAGAGACCCAGTACTTC. Complete variable domain (other parts from reference TRBV7-9 and TRBJ2-5): DTGVSQNPRHKITKRGQNVTFRCDPISEHNRLYWYRQTLGQGPEFLTYFQNEAQLEKSRLLSDRFSAERPKGSFSTLEIQRTEQGDSAMYLCASSLVVGGGETQYFGPGTRLLVL.

The chain uses TRBV9 and TRBJ2-1; 8 bases align to TRBD1. The CDR3 consists of 15 residues. J gave up 0 bases and V 2 bases, and 1 base lay outside the gene matches. Germline V gives CDR1 SGDLS, CDR2 YYNGEE. CDR3 nucleotide sequence: TGTGCCAGCAGCGTGACAGGGGACTCCTACAATGAGCAGTTCTTC. This encodes CASSVTGDSYNEQFF. The full variable domain, in which reference TRBV9 and TRBJ2-1 provide the parts outside the CDR3, is DSGVTQTPKHLITATGQRVTLRCSPRSGDLSVYWYQQSLDQGLQFLIQYYNGEERAKGNILERFSAQQFPDLHSELNLSSLELGDSALYFCASSVTGDSYNEQFFGPGTRLTVL.

This clonotype was observed a handful of times. This sequence joins TRBV7-2 and TRBJ2-3; 8 bases line up with TRBD2. Trimming at V came to 0 bases and at J to 2 bases, leaving 10 bases not matched to a gene. The germline V gene has CDR1 SGHTA and CDR2 FQGNSA. The CDR3 consists of 18 residues. The CDR3 here is CASSLASRLAGPTDTQYF. As DNA, the CDR3 is TGTGCCAGCAGCTTAGCTTCGCGGCTAGCGGGCCCCACAGATACGCAGTATTTT.

The chain employs TRBV20-1 and TRBJ2-7; 11 nucleotides match TRBD2. The J segment lost 7 bases and the V segment lost 0 bases, leaving 14 bases of the junction unmatched. This CDR3 is built from 17 residues. Germline CDR1 and CDR2: DFQATT and SNEGSKA (reference sequence). CDR3 bases: TGCAGTGCTAGAGATCCCGGACTAGCGGGTCTGGAGCTTGAGCAGTACTTC. Amino acid sequence: CSARDPGLAGLELEQYF.

The chain joins TRBV2 to TRBJ2-3; 7 bases match TRBD2. The CDR3 is 18 amino acids. Per germline, CDR1 SNHLY and CDR2 FYNNEI. With V trimmed by 5 bases and J by 0 bases, 14 bases remained unmatched. As DNA, the CDR3 is TGTGCCAGCAGTACACCCCCATTTAGCGGGTTAAGCACAGATACGCAGTATTTT. Translation: CASSTPPFSGLSTDTQYF.

This clonotype was recorded at least ten times. A much bigger clone sits one base away, suggesting this may be a read error. The rearrangement links TRBV20-1 to TRBJ2-7; the match to TRBD2 covers 13 bases. Germline V CDR1 and CDR2: DFQATT, SNEGSKA (reference sequence). CDR3 length: 16 amino acids. V lost 1 base and J lost 2; bases outside the gene matches: 5. The CDR3 DNA reads TGCAGTGCTAGAGCTCGGACTAGCGGGAGCGCCTACGAGCAGTACTTC. Encoded protein: CSARARTSGSAYEQYF.